This T cell receptor beta chain was sequenced for a study of blood T cell repertoires in COVID-19. Study overall: The United States, Italy and Spain were the sources of the acute and convalescent COVID-19 samples. In each case, the material was cDNA or gDNA derived from T cells, B-cell-depleted T cells, or PBMCs.

Authors' data handling: Counts of nucleated cells, estimated from reference gene primer amplification, were obtained. The table came from immunoSEQ multiplex PCR; TCRdb's copy has only in-frame clones and leaves some out. That table is the source of V, J and clone size, and D and trimming were worked out from the DNA. The sample includes about 300,000 clones, around 88% seen only once; the top ten take 5.5% to 8%. The CDR3 consists of 17 residues. Germline CDR1 is SGHTA and CDR2 is FQGTGA. V lost 1 base and J lost 6; bases outside the gene matches: 11. The TCR originated in a woman aged 25-40 years who had recovered from COVID-19. Material for sequencing was peripheral blood. The chain links TRBV7-3 to TRBJ2-3; 9 nucleotides align to TRBD2. CDR3 bases: TGTGCCAGCAGCTTAAGTGGTCCAGCGGGGGGTGTGGATACGCAGTATTTT. Translating it yields CASSLSGPAGGVDTQYF.